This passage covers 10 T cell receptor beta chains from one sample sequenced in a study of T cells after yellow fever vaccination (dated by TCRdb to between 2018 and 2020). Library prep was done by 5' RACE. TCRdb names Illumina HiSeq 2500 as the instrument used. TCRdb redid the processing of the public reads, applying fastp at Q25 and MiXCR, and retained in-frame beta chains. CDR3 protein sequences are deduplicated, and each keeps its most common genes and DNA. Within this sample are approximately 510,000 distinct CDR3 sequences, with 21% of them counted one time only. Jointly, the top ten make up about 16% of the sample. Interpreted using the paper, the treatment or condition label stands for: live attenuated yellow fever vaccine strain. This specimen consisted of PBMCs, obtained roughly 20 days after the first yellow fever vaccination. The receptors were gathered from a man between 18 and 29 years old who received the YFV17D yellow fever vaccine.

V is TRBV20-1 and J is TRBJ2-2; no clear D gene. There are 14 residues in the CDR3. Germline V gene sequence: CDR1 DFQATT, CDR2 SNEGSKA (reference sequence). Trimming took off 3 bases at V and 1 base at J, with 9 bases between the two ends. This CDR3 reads CSARAQGNTGELFF. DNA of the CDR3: TGCAGTGCTAGGGCCCAAGGGAACACCGGGGAGCTGTTTTTT.

This CDR3 reads CASSSLGLAGAEQFF. The DNA of the CDR3 is TGTGCCAGCAGTTCCCTGGGACTAGCGGGGGCGGAGCAGTTCTTC. The gene calls are TRBV7-8 and TRBJ2-1, with TRBD2 identical over 14 bases. The CDR3 extends over 15 amino acids. The V and J ends lost 6 bases and 10 bases, in that order; junction bases with no gene match: 8. Germline V gene lookup returns CDR1 SGHVS and CDR2 FQNEAQ.

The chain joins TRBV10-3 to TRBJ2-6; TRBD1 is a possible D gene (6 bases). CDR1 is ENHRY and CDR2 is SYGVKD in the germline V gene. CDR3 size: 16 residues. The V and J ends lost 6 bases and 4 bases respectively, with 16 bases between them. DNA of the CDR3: TGTGCCATCAGGGACCAAACAGGGTCCGGGGCCAACGTCCTGACTTTC. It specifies CAIRDQTGSGANVLTF.

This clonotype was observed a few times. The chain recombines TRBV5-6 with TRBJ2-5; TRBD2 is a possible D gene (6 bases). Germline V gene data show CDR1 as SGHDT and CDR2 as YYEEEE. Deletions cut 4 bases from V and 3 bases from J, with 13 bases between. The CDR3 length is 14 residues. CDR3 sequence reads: CASSPGGAEETQYF. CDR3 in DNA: TGTGCCAGCAGCCCCGGAGGGGCCGAAGAGACCCAGTACTTC.

This chain's CDR3 is CAIRAGQTNTGELFF. For the CDR3, the DNA is TGTGCCATCAGAGCGGGACAGACGAACACCGGGGAGCTGTTTTTT. The chain recombines TRBV10-3 with TRBJ2-2; D may match TRBD1 or TRBD2 (7 bases each). The CDR3 runs to 15 residues. V was shortened by 6 bases and J by 0 bases, with 11 bases between the two germline ends. CDR1 is ENHRY and CDR2 is SYGVKD in the germline V gene.

CDR3 protein: CATSRGVANEAFF. In DNA, the CDR3 is TGTGCCACCAGCAGAGGGGTCGCTAATGAAGCTTTCTTT. The chain has TRBV15 and TRBJ1-1; no definite D call. Germline CDR1 reads LNHNV; CDR2 reads YYDKDF (reference sequence). V lost 1 base, J lost 7 bases, and 10 bases lay in between. The CDR3 length is 13 residues.

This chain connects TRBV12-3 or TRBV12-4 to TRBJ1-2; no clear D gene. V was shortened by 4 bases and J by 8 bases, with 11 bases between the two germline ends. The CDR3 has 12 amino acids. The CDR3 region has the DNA TGTGCCAGCAGTTGGACGACGGGGGGCTACACCTTC. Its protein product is CASSWTTGGYTF.

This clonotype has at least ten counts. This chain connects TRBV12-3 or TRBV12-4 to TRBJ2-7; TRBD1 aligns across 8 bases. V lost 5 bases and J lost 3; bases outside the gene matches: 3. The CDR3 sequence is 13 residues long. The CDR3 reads CASSPGQGYEQYF. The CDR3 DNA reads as TGTGCCAGCAGTCCCGGACAGGGCTACGAGCAGTACTTC.

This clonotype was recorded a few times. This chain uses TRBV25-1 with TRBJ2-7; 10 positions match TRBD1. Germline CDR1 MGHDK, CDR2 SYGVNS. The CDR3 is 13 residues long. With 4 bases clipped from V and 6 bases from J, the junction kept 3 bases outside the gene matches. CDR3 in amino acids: CASSATGGSEQYF. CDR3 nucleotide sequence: TGTGCCAGCAGTGCGACAGGGGGCAGCGAGCAGTACTTC.

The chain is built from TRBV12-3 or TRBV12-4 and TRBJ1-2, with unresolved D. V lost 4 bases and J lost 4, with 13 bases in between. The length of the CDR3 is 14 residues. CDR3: CASSYQQVAYGYTF. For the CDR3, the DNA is TGTGCCAGCAGTTATCAGCAGGTGGCCTATGGCTACACCTTC.